These 30 T cell receptor beta chains were all obtained from the same sample, sequenced in a study of cytomegalovirus exposure and HLA in healthy donors. Primers included in the PCR were 60 Vbeta and 13 Jbeta primers. Repertoires were generated with immunoSEQ multiplex PCR, while TCRdb's copy carries only in-frame clones and drops some. This sample has approximately 170,000 clones; roughly 83% occur once, and the top ten carry approximately 2.1%. The sequenced sample consisted of PBMCs. The receptors originated from a woman aged 50 to 60 in good health and CMV-seronegative.

This clone was recorded only once. Here the CDR3 DNA reads TGTGCCAGCAGCTTAGCTACGGGGGGGGGCCAAGAGACCCAGTACTTC. It is translated as CASSLATGGGQETQYF. The J gene is TRBJ2-5, the V gene TRBV7-2; 8 bases agree with TRBD2. The germline V gene encodes CDR1 SGHTA and CDR2 FQGNSA. J was trimmed by 1 base and V by 0 bases; bases with no gene match: 4. This CDR3 region has 16 residues.

This clone was seen a single time. This chain links TRBV19 with TRBJ1-1; D unclear. The V end lost 6 bases, the J end lost 1 base, and 9 bases lay between the germline ends. CDR3 length equals 13 residues. CDR1 is LNHDA and CDR2 is SQIVND in the germline V gene (reference sequence). CDR3 DNA sequence: TGTGCCAGTAGCGAAAGCCGGAACACTGAAGCTTTCTTT. This sequence encodes CASSESRNTEAFF.

The chain is built from TRBV4-3 and TRBJ2-7; D unclear. The CDR3 is made up of 15 amino acids. Germline lookup yields CDR1 LGHNA and CDR2 YSLEER. V lost 5 bases and J lost 5, with 19 bases in between. Here the CDR3 reads CASSVLGRSWDEQYF. In DNA, the CDR3 is TGCGCCAGCAGCGTCCTAGGCCGTAGCTGGGACGAGCAGTACTTC.

The V gene is TRBV5-1, the J gene TRBJ1-2, with D perhaps TRBD1 (6 bases). CDR3 size: 15 residues. The V and J ends lost 0 bases and 7 bases respectively, with 16 bases between them. Germline V lookup: CDR1 SGHRS, CDR2 YFSETQ. The DNA of the CDR3 is TGCGCCAGCAGCTTGGCCCTGGGGGGGCCCGGTGGCTACACCTTC. Encoded protein: CASSLALGGPGGYTF.

This clone turned up a few times. The chain is built from TRBV7-9 and TRBJ2-1; 9 nucleotides match TRBD1. The CDR3 is 15 amino acids. J lost 5 bases, V lost 6 bases, and 8 bases had no gene match. The V gene's germline CDR1 is SEHNR and CDR2 FQNEAQ (reference sequence). CDR3 sequence reads: CASSHRGQSDNEQFF. In DNA form, the CDR3 reads TGTGCCAGCAGTCACAGGGGGCAATCTGACAATGAGCAGTTCTTC.

The rearrangement joins TRBV10-3 to TRBJ2-1, with TRBD1 identical over 10 bases. Per germline, CDR1 ENHRY and CDR2 SYGVKD. The CDR3 is 14 amino acids. Trimming took 9 bases from V and 0 from J; bases not matched to a gene: 2. The CDR3 spells CAMRQGASYNEQFF. The CDR3 DNA is TGTGCCATGCGACAGGGGGCCTCCTACAATGAGCAGTTCTTC.

This rearrangement joins TRBV5-1 to TRBJ2-3; 8 nucleotides line up with TRBD2. V shed 3 bases and J 3 bases; nucleotides not matched to a gene: 12. The CDR3 runs to 17 residues. Germline CDR1 and CDR2: SGHRS and YFSETQ. The CDR3 is CASSSGLIAGLTDTQYF. DNA for the CDR3: TGCGCCAGCAGCTCGGGCCTGATAGCGGGACTAACAGATACGCAGTATTTT.

The chain joins TRBV5-1 to TRBJ2-5, with 8 bases matching TRBD2. The J call may be incorrect, as the DNA end agrees better with TRBJ2-7. Germline lookup yields CDR1 SGHRS and CDR2 YFSETQ. The CDR3 totals 14 residues. In DNA form, the CDR3 reads TGCGCCAGCAGCTCGGGACTAGGGCCCTACGAGCAGTACTTC. Residues: CASSSGLGPYEQYF.

This clone was seen more than once but under ten times. The gene calls are TRBV2 and TRBJ2-2, with 15 bases lining up with TRBD2. The CDR3 length is 17 residues. With 4 bases clipped from V and 3 bases from J, the junction kept 3 bases outside the gene matches. Germline V gives CDR1 SNHLY, CDR2 FYNNEI. The CDR3 DNA sequence: TGTGCCAGCAGTGGGGGACTAGCGGGGGGTGACACCGGGGAGCTGTTTTTT. It is translated as CASSGGLAGGDTGELFF.

The chain uses TRBV5-1 and TRBJ2-2; tentatively, D is TRBD1 (6 bases). This CDR3 region has 16 residues. Germline assignment: CDR1 SGHRS and CDR2 YFSETQ. Trimming took 0 bases from V and 6 from J, leaving 15 bases between them. CDR3 loop: CASSLALGRGSGELFF. The CDR3 nucleotides are TGCGCCAGCAGCTTGGCCTTGGGTAGGGGGTCCGGGGAGCTGTTTTTT. The full variable domain, rest sourced from reference TRBV5-1 and TRBJ2-2, is KAGVTQTPRYLIKTRGQQVTLSCSPISGHRSVSWYQQTPGQGLQFLFEYFSETQRNKGNFPGRFSGRQFSNSRSEMNVSTLELGDSALYLCASSLALGRGSGELFFGEGSRLTVL.

Only a few counts were recorded for this clone. V gene TRBV6-6 combines with J gene TRBJ2-7, with D perhaps matching TRBD1 (6 bases). The ends were cut back, 11 bases at V and 6 bases at J, with 14 bases in the middle. Germline V CDR1 and CDR2: MNHNY, SVGAGI (reference sequence). This CDR3 spans 11 amino acids. The CDR3 loop is CAAPTGIEQYF. For the CDR3, the DNA is TGTGCCGCCCCGACAGGTATCGAGCAGTACTTC.

The chain is built from TRBV7-2 and TRBJ2-1, with TRBD2 matching 8 bases. J was trimmed by 4 bases and V by 2 bases; bases with no gene match: 7. This CDR3 comprises 16 residues. Per the germline V gene, CDR1 is SGHTA and CDR2 is FQGNSA. Here the CDR3 reads CASSLPLAGSYNEQFF. The CDR3 DNA sequence: TGTGCCAGCAGCTTACCCCTAGCGGGCTCGTACAATGAGCAGTTCTTC.

This rearrangement joins TRBV7-8 to TRBJ2-1; TRBD2 matches at 7 bases. V was pared by 2 bases and J by 7 bases, with 8 bases of the junction left unmatched. Germline V lookup: CDR1 SGHVS, CDR2 FQNEAQ. This CDR3 has 15 amino acids. Written as DNA, the CDR3 is TGTGCCAGCAGCTTATGGAGGGAGGGTCGTAATGAGCAGTTCTTC. It specifies CASSLWREGRNEQFF.

The V call is TRBV30, the J call TRBJ1-4, with a weak D call TRBD1 (6 bases). Germline V gives CDR1 GTSNPN, CDR2 SVGIG (reference sequence). This CDR3 is built from 15 residues. Trimming pared 3 bases from V and 0 bases from J, leaving 11 bases between. CDR3 in amino acids: CAWRKGGATNEKLFF. Written as DNA, the CDR3 is TGTGCCTGGAGAAAAGGGGGGGCAACTAATGAAAAACTGTTTTTT.

The chain joins TRBV29-1 to TRBJ2-3; 8 nucleotides line up with TRBD2. CDR3 length: 15 residues. The junction had 6 bases not matched to a gene; V was cut back by 4 bases and J by 0 bases. Germline CDR1 is SQVTM and CDR2 is ANQGSEA. CDR3 sequence reads: CSVVASGFSTDTQYF. The CDR3 nucleotides are TGCAGCGTTGTTGCTAGCGGGTTTAGCACAGATACGCAGTATTTT.

The V and J genes are TRBV6-5 and TRBJ2-7; D ambiguous. The V end was cut by 6 bases, the J end by 4 bases, with 10 bases between. From germline, CDR1 is MNHEY and CDR2 SVGAGI. This CDR3 is built from 12 residues. CDR3 region: CASRRLPYEQYF. The DNA for the CDR3 is TGTGCCAGCAGGCGCTTACCTTACGAGCAGTACTTC.

The rearrangement uses TRBV7-9 and TRBJ2-6; TRBD2 aligns across 8 bases. Germline CDR1 SEHNR, CDR2 FQNEAQ (reference sequence). Unmatched junction bases numbered 12, after V lost 5 bases and J lost 0 bases. The CDR3 totals 19 residues. CDR3 sequence reads: CASSQEVTSVSSGANVLTF. The CDR3 region has the DNA TGTGCCAGCAGCCAAGAAGTGACTAGCGTTAGCTCTGGGGCCAACGTCCTGACTTTC.

V and J are TRBV15 and TRBJ2-3; no reliable D call. The CDR3 runs to 18 residues. Germline V gene lookup returns CDR1 LNHNV and CDR2 YYDKDF (reference sequence). The V end lost 0 bases, the J end lost 2 bases, and 18 bases lay between the germline ends. CDR3 sequence (DNA): TGTGCCACCAGCAGAGATGATGTGGCGGTTGCTAACACAGATACGCAGTATTTT. Protein product: CATSRDDVAVANTDTQYF.

V and J are TRBV7-2 and TRBJ2-7; TRBD1 is a possible D gene (6 bases). The CDR3 has 14 residues. Germline CDR1 SGHTA, CDR2 FQGNSA. V was pared by 5 bases and J by 7 bases, with 18 bases between. CDR3 region: CASSQGTLTTEQYF. CDR3 DNA: TGTGCCAGCAGCCAGGGGACACTTACTACGGAGCAGTACTTC.

V usage is TRBV7-6 and J usage is TRBJ2-2, with a possible D match to TRBD1 (5 bases). Between the trimmed V and J ends, which lost 4 bases and 4 bases, there was a span of 10 bases. Per the germline V gene, CDR1 is SGHVS and CDR2 is FNYEAQ. The CDR3 sequence is 14 residues long. CDR3 DNA: TGTGCCAGCAGCTCAGGGCAGGTCACCGGGGAGCTGTTTTTT. Translation: CASSSGQVTGELFF. Combining the CDR3 with reference TRBV7-6 and TRBJ2-2 gives the whole variable domain GAGVSQSPRYKVTKRGQDVALRCDPISGHVSLYWYRQALGQGPEFLTYFNYEAQQDKSGLPNDRFSAERPEGSISTLTIQRTEQRDSAMYRCASSSGQVTGELFFGEGSRLTVL.

The rearrangement uses TRBV28 and TRBJ1-1, with 8 bases matching TRBD1. The CDR3 consists of 14 residues. V shed 5 bases, J shed 9 bases, and the junction held 11 bases outside the gene matches. The germline CDR1 and CDR2 sequences are MDHEN and SYDVKM. The CDR3 nucleotides are TGTGCCAGCAGTCGCACTCGGACAGGGAGACAAGCTTTCTTT. This gives the protein CASSRTRTGRQAFF.

V is TRBV7-2 and J is TRBJ1-5, with 9 bases that match TRBD1. This CDR3 is built from 14 residues. Germline-derived CDR1 and CDR2 are SGHTA and FQGNSA. V lost 5 bases, J lost 4 bases, and 3 bases stayed unmatched. CDR3 loop: CASSQGQGNQPQHF. The CDR3 nucleotides are TGTGCCAGCAGCCAGGGACAGGGTAATCAGCCCCAGCATTTT.

This rearrangement joins TRBV27 to TRBJ1-6, with D possibly being TRBD1 (6 bases). CDR1 is MNHEY, CDR2 SMNVEV, per germline (reference sequence). The germline V and J ends were trimmed by 2 bases and 9 bases, with 11 bases remaining between them. CDR3 length: 14 amino acids. The CDR3 DNA follows: TGTGCCAGCAGTTTACGGGACAACTCTTCACCCCTCCACTTT. This encodes CASSLRDNSSPLHF.

V and J are TRBV5-5 and TRBJ1-1, with D possibly TRBD1 on 5 matching bases. Per germline, CDR1 SGHKS and CDR2 YYEKEE (reference sequence). CDR3 size: 12 residues. V lost 1 base and J lost 7, with 8 bases in between. Here the CDR3 reads CASSLRGGEAFF. CDR3 nucleotide sequence: TGTGCCAGCAGCTTGCGGGGGGGTGAAGCTTTCTTT.

This clone has a single count. This sequence joins TRBV6-5 and TRBJ2-1, with 12 bases aligning to TRBD2. Trimming took 0 bases from V and 3 from J; bases not matched to a gene: 0. The CDR3 extends over 16 amino acids. Germline V gene lookup returns CDR1 MNHEY and CDR2 SVGAGI. In DNA form, the CDR3 reads TGTGCCAGCAGTTACTCGACTAGCGGGGGCTACAATGAGCAGTTCTTC. It codes for CASSYSTSGGYNEQFF.

V usage is TRBV4-1 and J usage is TRBJ1-6, with 7 bases lining up with TRBD1. Per germline, CDR1 MGHRA and CDR2 YSYEKL. The junction had 6 bases not matched to a gene; V was cut back by 3 bases and J by 7 bases. The CDR3 has 15 amino acids. The CDR3 reads CASSHAGQQNSPLHF. The CDR3 coding sequence is TGCGCCAGCAGCCATGCGGGACAGCAAAATTCACCCCTCCACTTT.

The rearrangement joins TRBV7-2 to TRBJ2-7; TRBD2 matches at 10 bases. Germline trimming cut 5 bases from V and 10 bases from J; bases unmatched to any gene: 8. Germline V gene sequence: CDR1 SGHTA, CDR2 FQGNSA. The CDR3 length is 13 residues. CDR3 region: CASSHILAGLQYF. Here the CDR3 DNA reads TGTGCCAGCAGCCACATACTAGCGGGGCTACAGTACTTC.

The chain carries TRBV30 and TRBJ1-5; D perhaps matches TRBD1 (5 bases). V was clipped by 0 bases and J by 7 bases, with 13 bases between them. The germline V gene has CDR1 GTSNPN and CDR2 SVGIG (reference sequence). There are 14 residues in the CDR3. The CDR3 nucleotides are TGTGCCTGGAGTGTAATCGGGGGGGAGCAGCCCCAGCATTTT. This translates into CAWSVIGGEQPQHF.

CDR3 sequence (DNA): TGTGCCACCACGGGAGGGCAAACTAGCACAGATACGCAGTATTTT. Its protein is CATTGGQTSTDTQYF. This chain uses TRBV10-3 with TRBJ2-3; TRBD2 aligns across 8 bases. V lost 10 bases to trimming and J lost 0 bases; unmatched junction nucleotides: 9. The CDR3 runs to 15 residues. Germline CDR1 and CDR2: ENHRY and SYGVKD.

The table lists this clone with a few counts. The genes are TRBV28 and TRBJ2-3; D possibly corresponds to TRBD2 (5 bases). This CDR3 has 15 amino acids. V shed 7 bases and J shed 5 bases, with 19 bases lying between them. The germline V gene encodes CDR1 MDHEN and CDR2 SYDVKM. The chain's CDR3 is CASTAAESTRDTQYF. CDR3 nucleotides: TGTGCCAGCACTGCAGCGGAATCGACTCGAGATACGCAGTATTTT.